These 17 T cell receptor beta chains share one sample of origin, sequenced in a study of T cells in Graves' hyperthyroidism and ophthalmopathy. Amplification of TCR beta CDR3 regions was performed using RNA transcripts as template. HTBI primers were the set used in a first-round RT-PCR of the TCR CDR3. TCRdb analysed the multiplex PCR reads with MiXCR anew, one entry per CDR3 protein. This sample has 600,000 to 650,000 distinct CDR3 sequences, with 16% found just once. The material sequenced was blood. The source is a woman in her 30s with Graves' hyperthyroidism.

This clonotype showed up many times. The chain joins TRBV18 to TRBJ2-3; possibly TRBD1 for D (6 bases). Between the trimmed V and J ends, which lost 0 bases and 2 bases, there was a span of 9 bases. This CDR3 region has 15 residues. Germline CDR1 and CDR2: KGHSH and LQKENI. The CDR3 here is CASSPPTGPTDTQYF. DNA of the CDR3: TGTGCCAGCTCACCACCGACAGGTCCCACAGATACGCAGTATTTT.

In this sample, this clonotype turned up many times. The chain links TRBV30 to TRBJ1-1; D might be TRBD1 (5 bases). CDR3 length equals 14 residues. Between the trimmed V and J ends, which lost 5 bases and 1 base, there was a span of 14 bases. Looked up from germline, CDR1 is GTSNPN and CDR2 is SVGIG (reference sequence). The DNA for the CDR3 is TGTGCCTGGGTGGGGGACGGTGGGAACACTGAAGCTTTCTTT. It encodes CAWVGDGGNTEAFF.

This clonotype appeared many times. The V call is TRBV5-1, the J call TRBJ2-7, with D unclear. CDR1 is SGHRS and CDR2 is YFSETQ in the germline V gene. Trimming left V 0 bases short and J 0 bases short, with 10 bases between. The CDR3 contains 15 residues. DNA of the CDR3: TGCGCCAGCAGCTTGGGGCAGGTCGTCTCCTACGAGCAGTACTTC. Protein sequence: CASSLGQVVSYEQYF.

A remark on this clonotype: No DNA is shown, since the ends of the CDR3 on it are uncertain; the CDR3 is the one TCRdb lists. This chain links TRBV28 with TRBJ1-4. With termini counted, the CDR3 has 15 amino acids. CDR1 is MDHEN and CDR2 is SYDVKM in the germline V gene. The CDR3 loop is CACASSESRPEKLFF.

The V and J genes are TRBV7-9 and TRBJ1-4; 8 bases fit TRBD1. Germline CDR1 is SEHNR and CDR2 is FQNEAQ (reference sequence). This CDR3 is 16 amino acids long. The junction had 9 bases not matched to a gene; V was cut back by 0 bases and J by 9 bases. The CDR3 DNA reads TGTGCCAGCAGCTTAGCCCCAGGGGGCGCGGTCCAAAAACTGTTTTTT. Residues: CASSLAPGGAVQKLFF.

This clonotype showed up just a few times. The rearrangement joins TRBV24-1 to TRBJ2-5; tentatively, D is TRBD1 (6 bases). CDR3 length: 12 residues. CDR1 is KGHDR and CDR2 is SFDVKD in the germline V gene. V was clipped by 8 bases and J by 5 bases, with 11 bases between them. As DNA, the CDR3 is TGTGCCACCACGAGGCAGGGGGAGACCCAGTACTTC. Translated, it gives CATTRQGETQYF.

Many counts were recorded for this clonotype. The chain has TRBV12-3 or TRBV12-4 and TRBJ2-1; 15 bases line up with TRBD2. The CDR3 totals 17 residues. Germline trimming cut 7 bases from V and 2 bases from J; bases unmatched to any gene: 6. CDR3 nucleotides: TGTGCCAGCAAACAGGGACTAGCGGGAGGTCCCTACAATGAGCAGTTCTTC. Translation gives CASKQGLAGGPYNEQFF.

This chain joins TRBV27 and TRBJ1-6; the D is unclear. V lost 2 bases and J lost 7, with 6 bases in between. The germline gives CDR1 MNHEY, CDR2 SMNVEV (reference sequence). The CDR3 consists of 13 residues. The CDR3 spells CASSLTQNSPLHF. For the CDR3, the DNA is TGTGCCAGCAGTTTAACACAGAATTCACCCCTCCACTTT.

There are a few counts of this clonotype. The gene calls are TRBV5-4 and TRBJ2-7; the D is unclear. Germline V lookup: CDR1 SGHNT, CDR2 YYREEE (reference sequence). V was cut by 4 bases and J by 6 bases, with 14 bases left in between. This CDR3 has 13 amino acids. CDR3: CASSIGSLGEQYF. CDR3 DNA: TGTGCCAGCAGCATTGGGTCGTTGGGCGAGCAGTACTTC.

V and J are TRBV29-1 and TRBJ2-7; 14 nucleotides align to TRBD2. There are 16 residues in the CDR3. V was pared by 7 bases and J by 7 bases, with 15 bases of the junction left unmatched. Germline V lookup: CDR1 SQVTM, CDR2 ANQGSEA. DNA of the CDR3: TGCAGCGCCAAAATGACTAGCGGGAGGGGGCTTTGGGAGCAGTACTTC. Translating it yields CSAKMTSGRGLWEQYF.

Concerning this clonotype: Being one base from a much bigger clone, this may be a read error. The chain has TRBV2 and TRBJ1-5; D call uncertain. The CDR3 loop spans 15 amino acids. CDR1 is SNHLY and CDR2 is FYNNEI in the germline V gene. The CDR3 is CASSPMHRSNRPQHF. As DNA, the CDR3 is TGTGCCAGCAGCCCCATGCACCGTAGCAATCGGCCCCAGCATTTT.

This chain uses TRBV2 with TRBJ2-3; 10 positions match TRBD2. V was pared by 6 bases and J by 13 bases, with 13 bases of the junction left unmatched. There are 14 residues in the CDR3. Germline CDR1 is SNHLY and CDR2 is FYNNEI. This CDR3 is CASRRLAGAPSKYF. The CDR3 DNA reads as TGTGCCAGCAGGCGGCTAGCGGGAGCCCCCTCGAAGTATTTT.

In this sample, this clonotype turned up a few times. The gene calls are TRBV5-1 and TRBJ2-5; 12 nucleotides match TRBD1. Trimming at V came to 4 bases and at J to 5 bases, leaving 6 bases not matched to a gene. The CDR3 is made up of 15 amino acids. The germline CDR1 and CDR2 sequences are SGHRS and YFSETQ. The CDR3 loop is CASSRDRGRTETQYF. In nucleotides, the CDR3 is TGCGCCAGCAGCCGGGACAGGGGGCGGACGGAGACCCAGTACTTC.

The gene calls are TRBV28 and TRBJ2-1; 14 bases match TRBD2. V shed 5 bases and J 7 bases; nucleotides not matched to a gene: 7. Germline loops: CDR1 MDHEN, CDR2 SYDVKM. CDR3 length equals 16 residues. CDR3 DNA: TGTGCCAGCAGTGGACTAGCGGGAGGCCTACGGAATGAGCAGTTCTTC. Translated: CASSGLAGGLRNEQFF. The variable domain in full, completed from reference TRBV28 and TRBJ2-1, reads DVKVTQSSRYLVKRTGEKVFLECVQDMDHENMFWYRQDPGLGLRLIYFSYDVKMKEKGDIPEGYSVSREKKERFSLILESASTNQTSMYLCASSGLAGGLRNEQFFGPGTRLTVL.

There are a few counts of this clonotype. The chain carries TRBV15 and TRBJ2-1, with 7 nucleotides matching TRBD1. Germline V CDR1 and CDR2: LNHNV, YYDKDF (reference sequence). The V segment lost 8 bases and the J segment 6 bases; nucleotides outside the gene matches: 7. CDR3 size: 13 residues. The CDR3 is CATEDRLTNEQFF. Written as DNA, the CDR3 is TGTGCCACCGAGGACAGGCTTACCAATGAGCAGTTCTTC.

This clonotype came up many times. The rearrangement uses TRBV11-2 and TRBJ2-3; TRBD2 matches at 7 bases. The CDR3 length is 17 residues. Germline V gene data show CDR1 as SGHAT and CDR2 as FQNNGV. Unmatched junction bases numbered 7, after V lost 0 bases and J lost 1 base. The CDR3 DNA reads as TGTGCCAGCAGCTTAGATCTAGCGGTGGATGGCACAGATACGCAGTATTTT. It is translated as CASSLDLAVDGTDTQYF.

This clonotype was seen ten or more times. The chain combines TRBV6-1 with TRBJ1-5; TRBD1 matches 11 bases. From germline, CDR1 is MNHNS and CDR2 SASEGT. The CDR3 length is 18 residues. Trimming took 3 bases from V and 0 from J; bases not matched to a gene: 7. This CDR3 reads CASSEGWDRGISNQPQHF. The CDR3 bases are TGTGCCAGCAGTGAGGGTTGGGACAGGGGGATTAGCAATCAGCCCCAGCATTTT.